The 30 T cell receptor beta chains reported below all come from one sample, sequenced in a study of blood T cell repertoires in COVID-19. This table comes from immunoSEQ multiplex PCR, and its TCRdb copy is limited to in-frame clones, with some not included. The sample has 180,000 or so clones, about 90% seen once. Sequencing was performed on peripheral blood. These receptors came from a man aged 35 to 55 with active or convalescent COVID-19.

In this sample, this clone turned up a few times. This chain links TRBV12-3 or TRBV12-4 with TRBJ2-7; a weak D match, TRBD1 (5 bases). Trimming removed 8 bases from V and 5 bases from J, with 13 bases in between. CDR3 length equals 12 residues. DNA for the CDR3: TGTGCCAGCGCGATGACAGTCAACGAGCAGTACTTC. Its protein is CASAMTVNEQYF.

This chain uses TRBV3-1 (or the pseudogene TRBV3-2) with TRBJ1-1; 8 nucleotides agree with TRBD1. The V segment lost 1 base and the J segment 5 bases; nucleotides outside the gene matches: 3. CDR1 is LGHDT and CDR2 is YNNKEL in the germline V gene (reference sequence). The CDR3 has 14 residues. The CDR3 region has the DNA TGTGCCAGCAGCCAAGTGGGACAGGCGACTGAAGCTTTCTTT. This translates into CASSQVGQATEAFF.

J is TRBJ2-7 and V is TRBV10-2; no firm D call. The V end lost 2 bases, the J end lost 2 bases, and 13 bases lay between the germline ends. The CDR3 length is 15 residues. The germline gives CDR1 WSHSY, CDR2 SAAADI. In nucleotides, the CDR3 is TGCGCCAGCAGTGAGGGGCAGGTGATCACCTACGAGCAGTACTTC. Its protein product is CASSEGQVITYEQYF.

This clone was detected only once. This chain uses TRBV28 with TRBJ1-5, with 7 bases lining up with TRBD1. CDR3 length: 14 amino acids. In germline, CDR1 is MDHEN, CDR2 SYDVKM. The J segment lost 7 bases and the V segment lost 3 bases, leaving 6 bases of the junction unmatched. The CDR3 loop is CASSFRQGPQPQHF. In DNA, the CDR3 is TGTGCCAGCAGTTTTCGACAGGGACCCCAGCCCCAGCATTTT.

The V gene is TRBV23-1, the J gene TRBJ1-4, with unresolved D. TRBV23-1 is known as an ORF, though its function is uncertain. V lost 8 bases, J lost 12 bases, and 10 bases lay in between. This CDR3 is built from 10 residues. The CDR3 DNA sequence: TGCGCCAGCCTTCCGTGGCAACTGTTTTTT. Translated: CASLPWQLFF.

The chain couples TRBV10-2 to TRBJ2-1; 9 bases match TRBD2. V was pared by 0 bases and J by 1 base, with 10 bases of the junction left unmatched. This CDR3 has 19 residues. The germline V gene has CDR1 WSHSY and CDR2 SAAADI. The CDR3 nucleotides read TGCGCCAGCAGTGAGTCGTGGCTAGCGGGAACCGGGTCCTACAATGAGCAGTTCTTC. Amino acid sequence: CASSESWLAGTGSYNEQFF.

The chain carries TRBV7-2 and TRBJ1-1; D is perhaps TRBD1 (5 bases). The germline V gene encodes CDR1 SGHTA and CDR2 FQGNSA. The CDR3 consists of 14 residues. Trimming left V 2 bases short and J 5 bases short, with 12 bases between. The CDR3 coding sequence is TGTGCCAGCAGCTTAAAGGGGCTCGGGACTGAAGCTTTCTTT. Protein sequence: CASSLKGLGTEAFF.

This clone was counted a few times. The chain links TRBV13 to TRBJ1-1; 9 bases map to TRBD1. The CDR3 is made up of 15 amino acids. Germline assignment: CDR1 PRHDT and CDR2 FYEKMQ (reference sequence). Trimming removed 3 bases from V and 4 bases from J; junction bases left unmatched: 6. The CDR3 sequence: CASSLGTGTGTEAFF. Here the CDR3 DNA reads TGTGCCAGCAGCTTGGGGACAGGGACGGGCACTGAAGCTTTCTTT. Combining the CDR3 with reference TRBV13 and TRBJ1-1 gives the whole variable domain AAGVIQSPRHLIKEKRETATLKCYPIPRHDTVYWYQQGPGQDPQFLISFYEKMQSDKGSIPDRFSAQQFSDYHSELNMSSLELGDSALYFCASSLGTGTGTEAFFGQGTRLTVV.

The chain joins TRBV30 to TRBJ2-2, with a weak D call TRBD1 (6 bases). CDR3 length: 14 amino acids. Looked up from germline, CDR1 is GTSNPN and CDR2 is SVGIG (reference sequence). Trimming cost V 2 bases and J 5 bases, with 12 bases left between them. CDR3 amino acids: CAWSRTARTGELFF. The DNA of the CDR3 is TGTGCCTGGAGTCGGACAGCTAGAACCGGGGAGCTGTTTTTT.

This clone turned up a few times. The gene calls are TRBV27 and TRBJ1-5; 11 nucleotides agree with TRBD1. J gave up 6 bases and V 5 bases, and 9 bases lay outside the gene matches. CDR3 length equals 16 residues. From germline, CDR1 is MNHEY and CDR2 SMNVEV (reference sequence). The CDR3 coding sequence is TGTGCCAGCAGTCCCCGGACAGGGGGCGCCGGTCAGCCCCAGCATTTT. As protein: CASSPRTGGAGQPQHF.

The CDR3 DNA is TGTGCCAGCAGCCGACGGAGAGCCTACGAGCAGTACTTC. It is translated as CASSRRRAYEQYF. The genes are TRBV12-3 or TRBV12-4 and TRBJ2-7; D is unresolved. Trimming took 6 bases from V and 2 from J, leaving 11 bases between them. The CDR3 is made up of 13 amino acids.

This chain uses TRBV19 with TRBJ1-6; 8 nucleotides match TRBD1. The CDR3 length is 14 residues. V was pared by 5 bases and J by 8 bases, with 5 bases of the junction left unmatched. Germline-derived CDR1 and CDR2 are LNHDA and SQIVND (reference sequence). The CDR3 is CASSPGQGYSPLHF. CDR3 in DNA: TGTGCCAGTAGTCCCGGACAGGGTTATTCACCCCTCCACTTT. The full variable domain, in which reference TRBV19 and TRBJ1-6 provide the parts outside the CDR3, is DGGITQSPKYLFRKEGQNVTLSCEQNLNHDAMYWYRQDPGQGLRLIYYSQIVNDFQKGDIAEGYSVSREKKESFPLTVTSAQKNPTAFYLCASSPGQGYSPLHFGNGTRLTVT.

The chain uses TRBV29-1 and TRBJ1-5; 8 bases agree with TRBD1. This CDR3 is 13 amino acids long. V was pared by 2 bases and J by 7 bases, with 4 bases of the junction left unmatched. CDR1 and CDR2 (germline): SQVTM, ANQGSEA. The CDR3 region has the DNA TGCAGCGTTGAACAGGGGGCAGGGCAGCCCCAGCATTTT. Its protein is CSVEQGAGQPQHF. The whole variable domain, remainder taken from reference TRBV29-1 and TRBJ1-5, is SAVISQKPSRDICQRGTSLTIQCQVDSQVTMMFWYRQQPGQSLTLIATANQGSEATYESGFVIDKFPISRPNLTFSTLTVSNMSPEDSSIYLCSVEQGAGQPQHFGDGTRLSIL.

The chain is built from TRBV5-1 and TRBJ1-3, with TRBD1 matching over 7 bases. This CDR3 has 15 residues. V dropped 5 bases and J dropped 0; count of bases not matched to a gene: 5. Germline values: CDR1 SGHRS, CDR2 YFSETQ. This CDR3 is CASRQGPSSGNTIYF. Here the CDR3 DNA reads TGCGCCAGCAGACAGGGGCCCAGCTCTGGAAACACCATATATTTT.

This clone was found once. The V call is TRBV6-2 or TRBV6-3, the J call TRBJ1-2; 9 bases fit TRBD1. This CDR3 region has 15 residues. V lost 5 bases, J lost 4 bases, and 8 bases stayed unmatched. Germline-derived CDR1 and CDR2 are MNHEY and SVGEGT. The CDR3 loop is CASSPGQGLGYGYTF. CDR3 nucleotide sequence: TGTGCCAGCAGTCCCGGACAGGGGCTCGGCTATGGCTACACCTTC.

This chain links TRBV5-6 with TRBJ2-1, with TRBD2 identical over 7 bases. The CDR3 contains 18 residues. Germline V gene data show CDR1 as SGHDT and CDR2 as YYEEEE. V shed 4 bases, J shed 2 bases, and the junction held 15 bases outside the gene matches. The CDR3 reads CASSRREASLMPYNEQFF. In nucleotides, the CDR3 is TGTGCCAGCAGCCGCCGGGAGGCCAGTTTAATGCCCTACAATGAGCAGTTCTTC.

The J gene is TRBJ2-5, the V gene TRBV3-1 (or the pseudogene TRBV3-2); D is possibly TRBD2 (5 bases). The germline V gene has CDR1 LGHDT and CDR2 YNNKEL (reference sequence). V lost 3 bases to trimming and J lost 5 bases, with 13 bases between them. This CDR3 is built from 14 residues. For the CDR3, the DNA is TGTGCCAGCAGCCAGGGCTCCGAGCGGGAGACCCAGTACTTC. This encodes CASSQGSERETQYF.

This clone appeared once. V usage is TRBV29-1 and J usage is TRBJ1-1, with D possibly matching TRBD1 (6 bases). CDR1 is SQVTM, CDR2 ANQGSEA, per germline. V lost 7 bases and J 1 base, leaving 16 bases between the germline ends. CDR3 length equals 14 residues. The CDR3, as DNA: TGCAGCGGGAGATGGACAGATGAGAACACTGAAGCTTTCTTT. Residues: CSGRWTDENTEAFF.

This rearrangement joins TRBV18 to TRBJ1-1; D remains unclear. V was pared by 3 bases and J by 1 base, with 6 bases between. From germline, CDR1 is KGHSH and CDR2 LQKENI. The CDR3 extends over 13 amino acids. CDR3 region: CASSPRSNTEAFF. Written as DNA, the CDR3 is TGTGCCAGCTCACCCCGGTCGAACACTGAAGCTTTCTTT.

The V and J genes are TRBV11-2 and TRBJ2-1; TRBD1 aligns across 7 bases. Germline assignment: CDR1 SGHAT and CDR2 FQNNGV. V lost 5 bases, J lost 6 bases, and 10 bases stayed unmatched. CDR3 length: 15 amino acids. The CDR3, as DNA: TGTGCCAGCAGCCGCGAAAGGACAGGATTCAATGAGCAGTTCTTC. It specifies CASSRERTGFNEQFF.

The rearrangement joins TRBV5-6 to TRBJ2-1; D is ambiguous. V gave up 0 bases and J gave up 4 bases, with 5 bases separating them. This CDR3 contains 13 residues. Germline CDR1 reads SGHDT; CDR2 reads YYEEEE. This CDR3 is CASSLGQYNEQFF. CDR3 nucleotides: TGTGCCAGCAGCTTGGGGCAGTACAATGAGCAGTTCTTC.

The rearrangement links TRBV6-2 or TRBV6-3 to TRBJ1-5, with unresolved D. The CDR3 is made up of 15 amino acids. V lost 5 bases and J lost 4, with 15 bases in between. Germline V lookup: CDR1 MNHEY, CDR2 SVGEGT. The CDR3 region has the DNA TGTGCCAGCAGTCACGCGAGGCTCGGGAATCAGCCCCAGCATTTT. Its translation: CASSHARLGNQPQHF.

V is TRBV5-1 and J is TRBJ2-2; 8 bases agree with TRBD2. Germline V gene sequence: CDR1 SGHRS, CDR2 YFSETQ. This CDR3 is built from 14 residues. With V trimmed by 6 bases and J by 3 bases, 4 bases remained unmatched. As DNA, the CDR3 is TGCGCCAGCACCGGGGGGGCGTACACCGGGGAGCTGTTTTTT. Residues: CASTGGAYTGELFF.

This clone was recorded only once. The CDR3 spells CASSLALGLSTDTQYF. The CDR3 DNA is TGCGCCAGCAGCTTGGCCCTGGGACTGAGCACAGATACGCAGTATTTT. The V call is TRBV5-1, the J call TRBJ2-3, with a possible D match to TRBD2 (6 bases). The CDR3 sequence is 16 residues long. V dropped 0 bases and J dropped 0 bases, with 11 bases sitting between them. Germline assignment: CDR1 SGHRS and CDR2 YFSETQ.

The chain is built from TRBV11-2 and TRBJ1-6; no firm D call. CDR1 is SGHAT and CDR2 is FQNNGV in the germline V gene. The CDR3 spans 15 residues. V lost 0 bases and J lost 3, with 6 bases in between. The chain's CDR3 is CASSLDVLYNSPLHF. CDR3 sequence (DNA): TGTGCCAGCAGCTTAGATGTCCTCTATAATTCACCCCTCCACTTT.

The CDR3 spells CASSAQGQANTEAFF. CDR3 sequence (DNA): TGTGCCAGCAGCGCCCAGGGACAGGCGAACACTGAAGCTTTCTTT. The chain combines TRBV9 with TRBJ1-1; 8 nucleotides match TRBD1. Germline CDR1 is SGDLS and CDR2 is YYNGEE. With 3 bases clipped from V and 1 base from J, the junction kept 5 bases outside the gene matches. There are 15 residues in the CDR3.

The chain recombines TRBV11-2 with TRBJ1-2; tentatively, D is TRBD1 (6 bases). The CDR3 loop spans 15 amino acids. Germline V gives CDR1 SGHAT, CDR2 FQNNGV. V was pared by 4 bases and J by 3 bases, with 15 bases between. CDR3 region: CASSSIQGDDYGYTF. The CDR3 DNA sequence: TGTGCCAGCAGCTCAATACAGGGAGACGACTATGGCTACACCTTC. Full variable domain (outside the CDR3, taken from reference TRBV11-2 and TRBJ1-2): EAGVAQSPRYKIIEKRQSVAFWCNPISGHATLYWYQQILGQGPKLLIQFQNNGVVDDSQLPKDRFSAERLKGVDSTLKIQPAKLEDSAVYLCASSSIQGDDYGYTFGSGTRLTVV.

This rearrangement joins TRBV14 to TRBJ2-5; D is perhaps TRBD2 (7 bases). The CDR3 runs 16 residues. Per the germline V gene, CDR1 is SGHDN and CDR2 is FVKESK. The ends were cut back, 5 bases at V and 1 base at J, with 17 bases in the middle. CDR3 protein: CASSSLAGALQETQYF. The DNA of the CDR3 is TGTGCCAGCAGCTCACTTGCGGGGGCACTCCAAGAGACCCAGTACTTC.

The chain employs TRBV14 and TRBJ2-1; D gene uncertain. V dropped 0 bases and J dropped 0 bases, with 9 bases sitting between them. The CDR3 extends over 16 amino acids. Germline assignment: CDR1 SGHDN and CDR2 FVKESK. CDR3 region: CASSQDARSSYNEQFF. CDR3 DNA sequence: TGTGCCAGCAGCCAAGACGCTAGGAGCTCCTACAATGAGCAGTTCTTC.

The CDR3 region is CASSLLAMGGETYEQYF. The CDR3 DNA is TGCGCCAGCAGCTTGTTGGCTATGGGGGGAGAAACCTACGAGCAGTACTTC. V gene TRBV5-1 combines with J gene TRBJ2-7, with D possibly being TRBD2 (6 bases). Trimming cost V 1 base and J 2 bases, with 19 bases left between them. Per germline, CDR1 SGHRS and CDR2 YFSETQ. The length of the CDR3 is 17 residues.